Presented here are 10 T cell receptor beta chains from one specimen sequenced in a study of CD8 T cells in ankylosing spondylitis. TCRdb reanalysed the 5' RACE reads using MiXCR and keeps one entry per CDR3 protein. The sample includes some 340,000 distinct CDR3 sequences, around 15% of them seen just once. The sample taken for sequencing was blood, either unsorted or a sorted T cell fraction (not recorded which). These receptors originate from a male donor with ankylosing spondylitis or in good health (not recorded which).

In its sample, this clonotype was seen a few times. The gene calls are TRBV6-5 and TRBJ1-2, with D possibly being TRBD1 (5 bases). Germline V gene lookup returns CDR1 MNHEY and CDR2 SVGAGI. V lost 0 bases and J lost 3, with 11 bases in between. This CDR3 spans 15 amino acids. CDR3: CASSYSADRYYGYTF. DNA of the CDR3: TGTGCCAGCAGTTACTCGGCAGACAGATACTATGGCTACACCTTC.

This clonotype has a handful of counts. V and J are TRBV20-1 and TRBJ2-3, with TRBD2 identical over 15 bases. V gave up 3 bases and J gave up 5 bases; unmatched junction bases: 0. The CDR3 is 14 amino acids. CDR1 and CDR2 from the germline V gene are DFQATT and SNEGSKA (reference sequence). The DNA for the CDR3 is TGCAGTGCTAGGGGACTAGCGGGAGGAGATACGCAGTATTTT. Translated: CSARGLAGGDTQYF.

The rearrangement links TRBV3-1 to TRBJ1-3; D may be TRBD1 (6 bases). CDR1 and CDR2 (germline): LGHDT, YNNKEL (reference sequence). Trimming removed 11 bases from V and 0 bases from J, with 17 bases in between. The CDR3 runs to 15 residues. CDR3 DNA sequence: TGTGCCTCCTCCGATACAGGGTACTCTGGAAACACCATATATTTT. It yields the protein CASSDTGYSGNTIYF.

This sequence joins TRBV4-1 and TRBJ2-1; 7 bases line up with TRBD2. Germline CDR1 MGHRA, CDR2 YSYEKL. The CDR3 covers 14 residues. V was clipped by 3 bases and J by 7 bases; unmatched bases: 6. CDR3 loop: CASSHLRGGNEQFF. The CDR3 DNA reads as TGCGCCAGCAGCCACCTAAGGGGAGGGAATGAGCAGTTCTTC.

This clonotype has a count of ten or more. The rearrangement uses TRBV12-3 or TRBV12-4 and TRBJ2-5; D gene unclear. V was pared by 6 bases and J by 3 bases, with 5 bases between. CDR3 length: 11 residues. CDR3 DNA sequence: TGTGCCAGCAGCTACAAAGAGACCCAGTACTTC. Translating it yields CASSYKETQYF.

The V call is TRBV20-1, the J call TRBJ2-7, with D maybe TRBD1 (5 bases). The germline V gene has CDR1 DFQATT and CDR2 SNEGSKA (reference sequence). This CDR3 has 13 residues. Trimming shortened V by 5 bases and J by 4 bases, and 15 bases separated the two germline ends. The CDR3 is CSAPDRQGYEQYF. The CDR3, as DNA: TGCAGTGCTCCCGACCGGCAGGGTTACGAGCAGTACTTC.

V usage is TRBV11-3 and J usage is TRBJ2-1; 8 bases map to TRBD1. CDR1 and CDR2 (germline): SGHNT, YENEEA. The CDR3 consists of 16 residues. V trimming: 4 bases; J trimming: 0 bases; junction bases outside the gene matches: 5. CDR3 loop: CASSSLQGASYNEQFF. In nucleotides, the CDR3 is TGTGCCAGCAGCTCTCTCCAGGGGGCCTCCTACAATGAGCAGTTCTTC.

The chain employs TRBV20-1 and TRBJ2-3; possible D gene TRBD2, 6 bases. In germline, CDR1 is DFQATT, CDR2 SNEGSKA (reference sequence). The CDR3 length is 14 residues. V lost 1 base to trimming and J lost 1 base, with 9 bases between them. CDR3 residues: CSARGAGRTDTQYF. CDR3 DNA sequence: TGCAGTGCTAGAGGAGCGGGTCGCACAGATACGCAGTATTTT.

V usage is TRBV5-5 and J usage is TRBJ1-3; D remains ambiguous. The CDR3 loop spans 16 amino acids. Germline loops: CDR1 SGHKS, CDR2 YYEKEE (reference sequence). V was clipped by 1 base and J by 0 bases, with 11 bases between them. DNA for the CDR3: TGTGCCAGCAGCTTGAGTGGAGTAAGCTCTGGAAACACCATATATTTT. Its protein is CASSLSGVSSGNTIYF.

This clonotype was recorded a few times. The rearrangement uses TRBV4-1 and TRBJ2-3; 9 bases are a match to TRBD1. CDR1 and CDR2 (germline): MGHRA, YSYEKL. The CDR3 runs 18 residues. Trimming removed 0 bases from V and 3 bases from J; junction bases left unmatched: 10. The CDR3 sequence is CASSQDPPGQGVTDTQYF. As DNA, the CDR3 is TGCGCCAGCAGCCAAGATCCTCCGGGACAGGGAGTAACAGATACGCAGTATTTT.